One sample yielded the 18 T cell receptor beta chains listed below, sequenced in a study of human T cells and chemical hapten exposure. TCRdb re-called the RACE reads with MiXCR, one entry per CDR3 protein. The sample includes 95,000 to 150,000 distinct CDR3 sequences, around 11% seen only once; the top ten take approximately 2.5%. Time point meaning: patch test 3, about 24 weeks after DPC sensitization. Treatment: therapeutic diphenylcyclopropenone sensitization with weekly scalp DPC. Sequencing used whole blood, obtained in connection with sensitization to the hapten diphenylcyclopropenone (DPC). These receptors all come from a woman in her fifties or sixties with alopecia areata. Some clones in this sample may be carry-over from other donors' samples.

The V gene is TRBV2, the J gene TRBJ2-4; possible D gene TRBD1, 6 bases. The CDR3 sequence is 15 residues long. In germline, CDR1 is SNHLY, CDR2 FYNNEI. Trimming removed 3 bases at V and 0 bases at J, with 9 bases between. This CDR3 reads CASSENREAKNIQYF. In nucleotides, the CDR3 is TGTGCCAGCAGTGAGAACAGGGAAGCCAAAAACATTCAGTACTTC.

The genes are TRBV6-2 or TRBV6-3 and TRBJ2-6; 10 bases are a match to TRBD1. Germline assignment: CDR1 MNHEY and CDR2 SVGEGT. The CDR3 is 17 amino acids. J lost 0 bases, V lost 6 bases, and 5 bases had no gene match. CDR3 in amino acids: CASSPGQGSSGANVLTF. The CDR3 DNA is TGTGCCAGCAGCCCGGGACAGGGGAGCTCTGGGGCCAACGTCCTGACTTTC.

This chain uses TRBV6-6 with TRBJ2-3, with D perhaps matching TRBD2 (6 bases). V lost 5 bases and J lost 2, with 14 bases in between. This CDR3 comprises 15 residues. CDR1 and CDR2 (germline): MNHNY, SVGAGI (reference sequence). The CDR3 region is CASSTIAEYTDTQYF. The CDR3 nucleotides read TGTGCCAGCAGTACAATAGCGGAATACACAGATACGCAGTATTTT.

There are a few counts of this clonotype. J is TRBJ1-6 and V is TRBV7-9; D not resolved. V was trimmed by 5 bases and J by 7 bases, leaving 9 bases between them. CDR1 and CDR2 from the germline V gene are SEHNR and FQNEAQ (reference sequence). The CDR3 contains 13 residues. CDR3 protein: CASSLPANSPLHF. The CDR3 DNA follows: TGTGCCAGCAGCCTCCCGGCCAATTCACCCCTCCACTTT.

This clonotype was found many times. The rearrangement joins TRBV28 to TRBJ2-1; 8 positions match TRBD1. Germline V gene data show CDR1 as MDHEN and CDR2 as SYDVKM. There are 15 residues in the CDR3. V trimming: 3 bases; J trimming: 7 bases; junction bases outside the gene matches: 8. CDR3 sequence: CASSFGQGARNEQFF. In DNA form, the CDR3 reads TGTGCCAGCAGTTTCGGACAGGGTGCGCGGAATGAGCAGTTCTTC.

The V gene is TRBV18, the J gene TRBJ2-1; D may be TRBD2 (6 bases). Germline-derived CDR1 and CDR2 are KGHSH and LQKENI. The CDR3 length is 17 residues. Trimming removed 6 bases at V and 0 bases at J, with 18 bases between. CDR3 sequence: CASSPRTRGSSYNEQFF. Here the CDR3 DNA reads TGTGCCAGCTCGCCCCGGACCCGGGGGAGCTCCTACAATGAGCAGTTCTTC.

This chain connects TRBV5-1 to TRBJ1-6, with D unresolved. V lost 1 base and J 9 bases, leaving 14 bases between the germline ends. The CDR3 totals 15 residues. In germline, CDR1 is SGHRS, CDR2 YFSETQ. In DNA, the CDR3 is TGCGCCAGCAGCTTGAACGGAAATCGTCTTTCACCCCTCCACTTT. This codes for CASSLNGNRLSPLHF. The full variable domain, rest sourced from reference TRBV5-1 and TRBJ1-6, is KAGVTQTPRYLIKTRGQQVTLSCSPISGHRSVSWYQQTPGQGLQFLFEYFSETQRNKGNFPGRFSGRQFSNSRSEMNVSTLELGDSALYLCASSLNGNRLSPLHFGNGTRLTVT.

The chain couples TRBV29-1 to TRBJ2-3; TRBD2 matches at 11 bases. Germline V lookup: CDR1 SQVTM, CDR2 ANQGSEA. This CDR3 spans 15 amino acids. With V trimmed by 6 bases and J by 5 bases, 10 bases remained unmatched. The CDR3 region has the DNA TGCAGCGTGGAGACTAGCGGGATAATTGGAGATACGCAGTATTTT. Amino acids: CSVETSGIIGDTQYF.

In this sample, this clonotype turned up many times. V gene TRBV7-7 combines with J gene TRBJ2-5; no clear D gene. Trimming removed 2 bases from V and 3 bases from J, with 7 bases in between. The CDR3 is 13 residues long. Germline CDR1 reads SSHAT; CDR2 reads FNYEAQ (reference sequence). CDR3 sequence reads: CASSLIWEETQYF. The DNA of the CDR3 is TGTGCCAGCAGCTTAATCTGGGAAGAGACCCAGTACTTC.

This clonotype was seen more than once but under ten times. The CDR3 coding sequence is TGCGCCAGCAGCCCGGGACTAGCGGGGGCCTTCACAGATACGCAGTATTTT. Its translation: CASSPGLAGAFTDTQYF. V usage is TRBV5-1 and J usage is TRBJ2-3, with TRBD2 matching 14 bases. CDR1 and CDR2 (germline): SGHRS, YFSETQ. V lost 4 bases and J lost 2; bases outside the gene matches: 6. The CDR3 totals 17 residues. Supplemented by reference TRBV5-1 and TRBJ2-3, the full variable domain reads KAGVTQTPRYLIKTRGQQVTLSCSPISGHRSVSWYQQTPGQGLQFLFEYFSETQRNKGNFPGRFSGRQFSNSRSEMNVSTLELGDSALYLCASSPGLAGAFTDTQYFGPGTRLTVL.

The chain is built from TRBV27 and TRBJ2-1; TRBD2 matches at 11 bases. The germline gives CDR1 MNHEY, CDR2 SMNVEV (reference sequence). The CDR3 runs 16 residues. The junction had 10 bases not matched to a gene; V was cut back by 5 bases and J by 7 bases. The CDR3 nucleotides read TGTGCCAGCAGTCGTCTTAGCGGGAGGGCTTTGAATGAGCAGTTCTTC. It is translated as CASSRLSGRALNEQFF.

This clonotype was seen more than once but under ten times. This chain connects TRBV12-3 or TRBV12-4 to TRBJ2-5; TRBD1 agrees at 8 bases. Trimming at V came to 4 bases and at J to 4 bases, leaving 5 bases not matched to a gene. This CDR3 has 14 residues. The CDR3 DNA reads TGTGCCAGCAGTTCGACAGGGGTAGGAGAGACCCAGTACTTC. Its translation: CASSSTGVGETQYF.

This clonotype has just a few counts. The chain employs TRBV13 and TRBJ2-1, with D possibly being TRBD1 (5 bases). Trimming pared 5 bases from V and 0 bases from J, leaving 11 bases between. The CDR3 totals 15 residues. CDR1 is PRHDT, CDR2 FYEKMQ, per germline (reference sequence). CDR3 amino acids: CASSLDTSSYNEQFF. The DNA of the CDR3 is TGTGCCAGCAGCCTGGACACGAGCTCCTACAATGAGCAGTTCTTC.

This clonotype was detected only a few times. The V and J genes are TRBV10-3 and TRBJ2-3; the D gene is possibly TRBD2 (6 bases). CDR3 length: 17 residues. CDR1 and CDR2 (germline): ENHRY, SYGVKD. V was shortened by 6 bases and J by 0 bases, with 19 bases between the two germline ends. CDR3: CAIRSPGDSASTDTQYF. CDR3 sequence (DNA): TGTGCCATCAGATCCCCGGGGGACTCAGCTAGCACAGATACGCAGTATTTT.

At least ten counts were recorded for this clonotype. CDR3 nucleotides: TGTGCCAGCAGGGCCGCTAGCGAGCGGAACTACGAGCAGTACTTC. Protein: CASRAASERNYEQYF. This chain links TRBV6-6 with TRBJ2-7; the D gene is possibly TRBD2 (6 bases). Germline V lookup: CDR1 MNHNY, CDR2 SVGAGI (reference sequence). With 6 bases removed from V and 3 bases from J, the gap between germline ends came to 18 bases. The CDR3 has 15 residues.

This clonotype was counted only a few times. This sequence joins TRBV20-1 and TRBJ2-7; D remains unclear. Trimming stripped 2 bases from V and 5 bases from J, with 13 bases between. Germline V lookup: CDR1 DFQATT, CDR2 SNEGSKA (reference sequence). The CDR3 runs to 13 residues. CDR3 amino acids: CSARPDPQNEQYF. In DNA form, the CDR3 reads TGCAGTGCTAGACCGGACCCCCAGAACGAGCAGTACTTC.

This clonotype was recorded a few times. The rearrangement joins TRBV9 to TRBJ1-6; 12 bases line up with TRBD1. The CDR3 runs 15 residues. After removal of 3 bases from V and 10 bases from J, the junction contained 5 bases not matched to a gene. Germline V gene lookup returns CDR1 SGDLS and CDR2 YYNGEE. The CDR3 loop reads CASSGSGTGGSPLHF. CDR3 sequence (DNA): TGTGCCAGCAGCGGATCCGGGACAGGGGGCTCACCCCTCCACTTT.

The table lists this clonotype with a few counts. The CDR3 here is CASSSRTGVDTGELFF. The CDR3, as DNA: TGTGCCAGCAGCTCGCGGACAGGGGTCGACACCGGGGAGCTGTTTTTT. The chain combines TRBV5-4 with TRBJ2-2; 9 positions match TRBD1. V trimming: 3 bases; J trimming: 3 bases; junction bases outside the gene matches: 6. The CDR3 spans 16 residues. Germline values: CDR1 SGHNT, CDR2 YYREEE (reference sequence).